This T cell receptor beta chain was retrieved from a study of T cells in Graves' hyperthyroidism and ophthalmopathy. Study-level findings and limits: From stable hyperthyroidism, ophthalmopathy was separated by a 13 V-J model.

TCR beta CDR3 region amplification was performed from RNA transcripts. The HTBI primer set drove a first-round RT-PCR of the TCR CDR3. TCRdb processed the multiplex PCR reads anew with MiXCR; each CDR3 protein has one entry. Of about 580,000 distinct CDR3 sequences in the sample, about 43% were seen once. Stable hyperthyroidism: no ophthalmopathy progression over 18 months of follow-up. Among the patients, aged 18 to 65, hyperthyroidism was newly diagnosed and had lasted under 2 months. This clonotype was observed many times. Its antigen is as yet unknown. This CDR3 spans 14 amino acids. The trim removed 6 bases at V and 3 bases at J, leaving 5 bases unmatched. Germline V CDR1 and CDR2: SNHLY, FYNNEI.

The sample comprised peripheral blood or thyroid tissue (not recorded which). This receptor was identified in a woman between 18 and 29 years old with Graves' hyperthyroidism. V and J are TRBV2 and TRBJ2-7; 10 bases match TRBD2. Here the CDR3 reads CASRGGLAYYEQYF. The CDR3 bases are TGTGCCAGCAGGGGGGGACTAGCGTACTACGAGCAGTACTTC.